These T cell receptor beta chains were read from a single sample in a study of memory CD4+ T cells and cytomegalovirus serostatus. Assay: immunoSEQ multiplex PCR; the TCRdb copy retains only in-frame clones and omits some. This table holds more than 45,000 clones, roughly 73% found once. Sequenced input: memory CD4+ T cells from blood. Every receptor here comes from an adult in good health and CMV-seronegative. The CDR3 runs from the conserved cysteine through the conserved F or W. The D gene is left open where the match is weak. Expanded clones are given a class, and other clones once, few, many or no size at all.

clone_size j_call v_call d_call cdr3_aa cdr3_nt
- TRBJ2-6 TRBV7-2 - CASRSRGANVLTF TGTGCCAGCAGAAGTAGGGGGGCCAACGTCCTGACTTTC
- TRBJ2-3 TRBV5-1 TRBD2 CASSSATGGYTDTQYF TGCGCCAGCAGCTCAGCTACGGGGGGGTACACAGATACGCAGTATTTT
- TRBJ2-1 TRBV12-5 - CASGLEQRSNEQFF TGTGCTAGTGGTTTGGAACAGCGGAGCAATGAGCAGTTCTTC
- TRBJ1-2 TRBV29-1 - CSVGREIYGYTF TGCAGCGTTGGGAGGGAGATCTATGGCTACACCTTC
- TRBJ2-7 TRBV18 - CASSPAAQASSYEQYF TGTGCCAGCTCACCAGCCGCCCAGGCGTCCTCCTACGAGCAGTACTTC
- TRBJ1-2 TRBV21-1 - CASSKDQGRLVGNTF TGTGCCAGCAGCAAAGACCAGGGACGCCTAGTTGGCAACACCTTC
once TRBJ1-1 TRBV18 - CASSPEGQRNTEAFF TGTGCCAGCTCACCAGAGGGCCAGAGGAACACTGAAGCTTTCTTT
- TRBJ1-4 TRBV7-9 - CASSLTGSNEKLFF TGTGCCAGCAGTCTCACAGGGAGTAATGAAAAACTGTTTTTT
- TRBJ2-7 TRBV5-1 TRBD1 CASSLGGTVTSYEQYF TGCGCCAGCAGCTTGGGGGGGACAGTTACCTCCTACGAGCAGTACTTC
few TRBJ1-5 TRBV10-1 - CANPRPTGGQPQHF TGCGCCAACCCACGACCGACTGGGGGTCAGCCCCAGCATTTT